The 28 T cell receptor beta chains given below trace back to one sample, sequenced in a study of blood T cell repertoires in COVID-19. The protocol was immunoSEQ multiplex PCR, while the TCRdb copy is restricted to in-frame clones and leaves out a portion. Counted here are just over 650,000 clones, about 90% occurring once; the ten biggest clones make up under 0.3%. The sequenced material came from peripheral blood. All receptors come from a woman aged 18-30 years with acute or convalescent COVID-19.

This clone was recorded at least ten times. The identical CDR3 is also encoded by other nucleotide sequences in the sample. This chain uses TRBV7-2 with TRBJ1-3; 8 bases match TRBD1. The V gene end was trimmed by 1 base and the J gene end by 0 bases; junction bases not matched to a gene: 5. This CDR3 has 17 amino acids. The germline V gene encodes CDR1 SGHTA and CDR2 FQGNSA. CDR3 sequence: CASSLGGQGISGNTIYF. CDR3 DNA sequence: TGTGCCAGCAGCTTAGGTGGACAGGGAATCTCTGGAAACACCATATATTTT.

V is TRBV19 and J is TRBJ1-2; 8 nucleotides agree with TRBD1. The junction had 21 bases not matched to a gene; V was cut back by 9 bases and J by 9 bases. The CDR3 runs to 16 residues. Germline CDR1 LNHDA, CDR2 SQIVND (reference sequence). CDR3 residues: CASAPGTGPTPQSYTF. Here the CDR3 DNA reads TGTGCCAGCGCTCCCGGGACAGGACCAACACCGCAGAGCTACACCTTC. Together with reference TRBV19 and TRBJ1-2, the CDR3 gives the full variable domain: DGGITQSPKYLFRKEGQNVTLSCEQNLNHDAMYWYRQDPGQGLRLIYYSQIVNDFQKGDIAEGYSVSREKKESFPLTVTSAQKNPTAFYLCASAPGTGPTPQSYTFGSGTRLTVV.

This clone was detected only a few times. The V call is TRBV7-2, the J call TRBJ1-4; D may be TRBD1 (5 bases). Trimming took off 2 bases at V and 0 bases at J, with 10 bases between the two ends. Germline V CDR1 and CDR2: SGHTA, FQGNSA. CDR3 length: 16 amino acids. As DNA, the CDR3 is TGTGCCAGCAGCTTACGGGGGATTGCAACTAATGAAAAACTGTTTTTT. This codes for CASSLRGIATNEKLFF.

Only a few counts were recorded for this clone. The chain combines TRBV5-8 with TRBJ1-2; D uncertain. Germline CDR1 is SGHTS and CDR2 is YDEGEE. The CDR3 is 14 amino acids. The ends were cut back, 2 bases at V and 4 bases at J, with 12 bases in the middle. This chain's CDR3 is CASSFPLGGYGYTF. CDR3 in DNA: TGTGCCAGCAGCTTCCCATTAGGAGGCTATGGCTACACCTTC.

The chain links TRBV5-1 to TRBJ2-7; D gene uncertain. The germline CDR1 and CDR2 sequences are SGHRS and YFSETQ. CDR3 length equals 13 residues. The V end was cut by 4 bases, the J end by 4 bases, with 12 bases between. For the CDR3, the DNA is TGCGCCAGCAGCCTTGCACCTAAATACGAGCAGTACTTC. It is translated as CASSLAPKYEQYF.

The chain joins TRBV25-1 to TRBJ1-6; D gene unclear. The V gene lost 5 bases and the J gene lost 6 bases, with 5 bases spanning the gap. Germline-derived CDR1 and CDR2 are MGHDK and SYGVNS. This CDR3 is 12 amino acids long. In DNA form, the CDR3 reads TGTGCCAGCAGTCGGAGTAATTCACCCCTCCACTTT. It is translated as CASSRSNSPLHF.

The CDR3 region is CASSDVRDRASSPLHF. The CDR3 region has the DNA TGCGCCAGCAGCGATGTGAGGGACAGGGCGTCTTCACCCCTCCACTTT. The V and J genes are TRBV5-1 and TRBJ1-6; TRBD1 matches at 9 bases. CDR1 and CDR2 from the germline V gene are SGHRS and YFSETQ. This CDR3 region has 16 residues. J lost 9 bases, V lost 4 bases, and 11 bases had no gene match.

In this sample, this clone turned up once. V and J are TRBV5-1 and TRBJ2-7; 8 bases are shared with TRBD1. This CDR3 spans 14 amino acids. V gave up 4 bases and J gave up 1 base; unmatched junction bases: 4. CDR1 and CDR2 from the germline V gene are SGHRS and YFSETQ. The CDR3 coding sequence is TGCGCCAGCAGCCGTGGACAGGGTTCCTACGAGCAGTACTTC. Protein product: CASSRGQGSYEQYF.

V and J are TRBV6-5 and TRBJ1-5, with TRBD1 as a possible D gene (6 bases). CDR1 and CDR2 (germline): MNHEY, SVGAGI. The V end lost 8 bases, the J end lost 3 bases, and 14 bases lay between the germline ends. The CDR3 is 14 amino acids. The CDR3: CASSEGQINQPQHF. The CDR3 nucleotides are TGTGCCAGCTCGGAAGGACAGATCAATCAGCCCCAGCATTTT.

V and J are TRBV6-1 and TRBJ2-3; D is possibly TRBD2 (7 bases). Looked up from germline, CDR1 is MNHNS and CDR2 is SASEGT. Trimming took off 1 base at V and 3 bases at J, with 11 bases between the two ends. The CDR3 contains 15 residues. CDR3 nucleotides: TGTGCCAGCAGTGAAGTCGGGGGGCGTACAGATACGCAGTATTTT. Translation: CASSEVGGRTDTQYF.

This chain links TRBV6-5 with TRBJ1-1; no clear D. This CDR3 is built from 13 residues. CDR1 MNHEY and CDR2 SVGAGI come from the germline V gene. V shed 4 bases and J shed 1 base, with 7 bases lying between them. The DNA for the CDR3 is TGTGCCAGCAGTTCCCTTTCGAACACTGAAGCTTTCTTT. Amino acid sequence: CASSSLSNTEAFF.

This clone was seen only a few times. This chain uses TRBV13 with TRBJ1-1; 9 positions match TRBD1. The CDR3 covers 16 residues. The V segment lost 5 bases and the J segment 1 base; nucleotides outside the gene matches: 8. In germline, CDR1 is PRHDT, CDR2 FYEKMQ (reference sequence). The CDR3 sequence is CASSNRDRAWNTEAFF. DNA for the CDR3: TGTGCCAGCAGCAACCGGGACAGGGCTTGGAACACTGAAGCTTTCTTT. The complete variable domain, with remaining parts taken from reference TRBV13 and TRBJ1-1, reads AAGVIQSPRHLIKEKRETATLKCYPIPRHDTVYWYQQGPGQDPQFLISFYEKMQSDKGSIPDRFSAQQFSDYHSELNMSSLELGDSALYFCASSNRDRAWNTEAFFGQGTRLTVV.

This CDR3 is CASSPGPLRGPGANVLTF. The CDR3 DNA is TGTGCCAGCTCACCAGGGCCGTTGAGAGGGCCTGGGGCCAACGTCCTGACTTTC. This sequence joins TRBV18 and TRBJ2-6, with D maybe TRBD2 (5 bases). The CDR3 length is 18 residues. The germline gives CDR1 KGHSH, CDR2 LQKENI. With 2 bases removed from V and 2 bases from J, the gap between germline ends came to 16 bases.

This clone was seen only a few times. The rearrangement links TRBV7-9 to TRBJ1-3; D perhaps matches TRBD1 (5 bases). This CDR3 comprises 15 residues. The germline V gene has CDR1 SEHNR and CDR2 FQNEAQ (reference sequence). V was cut by 4 bases and J by 2 bases, with 12 bases left in between. The CDR3 sequence: CASSSRAGPGNTIYF. In DNA form, the CDR3 reads TGTGCCAGCAGCTCACGAGCAGGGCCTGGAAACACCATATATTTT.

The chain carries TRBV5-5 and TRBJ1-6; 10 positions match TRBD1. The CDR3 runs to 14 residues. Trimming removed 4 bases from V and 12 bases from J; junction bases left unmatched: 7. Germline CDR1 SGHKS, CDR2 YYEKEE (reference sequence). CDR3 nucleotides: TGTGCCAGCAGCCGCGGACAGGGGGATAGACCCCTCCACTTT. Protein: CASSRGQGDRPLHF.

V usage is TRBV19 and J usage is TRBJ1-5; 9 bases map to TRBD1. J was trimmed by 1 base and V by 1 base; bases with no gene match: 5. Germline CDR1 LNHDA, CDR2 SQIVND (reference sequence). The length of the CDR3 is 17 residues. CDR3 nucleotides: TGTGCCAGTAGTATAGTGGGGGACAGGGTGAGCAATCAGCCCCAGCATTTT. Translation: CASSIVGDRVSNQPQHF.

The chain is built from TRBV2 and TRBJ1-3; 7 positions match TRBD1. Germline loops: CDR1 SNHLY, CDR2 FYNNEI. There are 15 residues in the CDR3. Unmatched junction bases numbered 5, after V lost 6 bases and J lost 0 bases. The CDR3: CASSTDRDSGNTIYF. The CDR3 nucleotides read TGTGCCAGCAGCACTGACAGGGACTCTGGAAACACCATATATTTT.

The V call is TRBV10-3, the J call TRBJ1-1; no definite D call. Trimming removed 8 bases from V and 1 base from J, with 11 bases in between. The CDR3 runs 13 residues. CDR1 and CDR2 (germline): ENHRY, SYGVKD. CDR3 sequence reads: CAIGKTENTEAFF. For the CDR3, the DNA is TGTGCCATCGGAAAAACAGAGAACACTGAAGCTTTCTTT.

The rearrangement joins TRBV27 to TRBJ2-2; no clear D gene. Germline V gene data show CDR1 as MNHEY and CDR2 as SMNVEV (reference sequence). The CDR3 has 13 amino acids. V lost 8 bases, J lost 1 base, and 8 bases lay in between. The CDR3 DNA sequence: TGTGCCAGCGCGAAGTGGAACACCGGGGAGCTGTTTTTT. This translates into CASAKWNTGELFF.

The genes are TRBV20-1 and TRBJ2-3, with TRBD1 as a possible D gene (6 bases). Germline values: CDR1 DFQATT, CDR2 SNEGSKA (reference sequence). V was pared by 3 bases and J by 6 bases, with 25 bases between. The CDR3 loop spans 17 amino acids. The CDR3 DNA is TGCAGTGCTAGTTCTGGACAGAGGTCCGCAGGGAAGGATACGCAGTATTTT. Amino acids: CSASSGQRSAGKDTQYF.

This clone was counted a few times. The gene calls are TRBV7-6 and TRBJ2-7; tentative D call: TRBD2 (5 bases). The CDR3 has 15 residues. V lost 1 base and J lost 3, with 13 bases in between. Per the germline V gene, CDR1 is SGHVS and CDR2 is FNYEAQ. This CDR3 is CASSLDAGALYEQYF. CDR3 coding DNA: TGTGCCAGCAGCTTAGACGCGGGCGCGCTCTACGAGCAGTACTTC.

This chain joins TRBV30 and TRBJ1-1; D call uncertain. Per germline, CDR1 GTSNPN and CDR2 SVGIG (reference sequence). V was clipped by 5 bases and J by 1 base, with 14 bases between them. This CDR3 comprises 14 residues. CDR3 region: CAWLKLERNTEAFF. The CDR3 DNA follows: TGTGCCTGGTTAAAACTCGAGAGGAACACTGAAGCTTTCTTT.

The V call is TRBV7-2, the J call TRBJ2-2; maybe TRBD1 (6 bases). Trimming shortened V by 1 base and J by 6 bases, and 15 bases separated the two germline ends. Germline CDR1 SGHTA, CDR2 FQGNSA. The CDR3 totals 16 residues. CDR3 residues: CASSLGLGAIAGELFF. DNA of the CDR3: TGTGCCAGCAGCTTAGGTCTGGGGGCGATTGCCGGGGAGCTGTTTTTT.

The V gene is TRBV3-1 (or the pseudogene TRBV3-2), the J gene TRBJ2-1; D is perhaps TRBD1 (6 bases). Germline CDR1 and CDR2: LGHDT and YNNKEL (reference sequence). The length of the CDR3 is 13 residues. V was cut by 4 bases and J by 4 bases, with 8 bases left in between. The CDR3 coding sequence is TGTGCCAGCAGCCGGACAGCTTACAATGAGCAGTTCTTC. Residues: CASSRTAYNEQFF.

This chain joins TRBV7-6 and TRBJ2-1; D is uncertain. CDR3 length: 16 residues. Between the trimmed V and J ends, which lost 1 base and 0 bases, there was a span of 10 bases. The germline CDR1 and CDR2 sequences are SGHVS and FNYEAQ. The CDR3 DNA sequence: TGTGCCAGCAGCTTAGGTGCGGCGAGCTCCTACAATGAGCAGTTCTTC. Protein: CASSLGAASSYNEQFF.

The chain links TRBV30 to TRBJ1-1; 7 nucleotides agree with TRBD1. Unmatched junction bases numbered 4, after V lost 4 bases and J lost 2 bases. Germline CDR1 and CDR2: GTSNPN and SVGIG (reference sequence). CDR3 length equals 13 residues. CDR3 amino acids: CAWTRGTNTEAFF. Here the CDR3 DNA reads TGTGCCTGGACCAGGGGGACCAACACTGAAGCTTTCTTT.

The chain employs TRBV29-1 and TRBJ2-3, with a tentative D call TRBD2 (5 bases). The V gene lost 4 bases and the J gene lost 5 bases, with 10 bases spanning the gap. Germline lookup yields CDR1 SQVTM and CDR2 ANQGSEA. CDR3 length: 12 amino acids. The CDR3 sequence: CSVGGWGDTQYF. The CDR3 DNA reads TGCAGCGTTGGAGGGTGGGGAGATACGCAGTATTTT.

The chain employs TRBV5-3 and TRBJ1-1, with D possibly matching TRBD1 (6 bases). TRBV5-3 is an ORF; its function is uncertain. V dropped 4 bases and J dropped 5 bases, with 21 bases sitting between them. This CDR3 is built from 16 residues. The CDR3 loop is CARSPPPDRNGTEAFF. The CDR3, as DNA: TGTGCCAGAAGCCCTCCCCCAGACAGGAATGGAACTGAAGCTTTCTTT.